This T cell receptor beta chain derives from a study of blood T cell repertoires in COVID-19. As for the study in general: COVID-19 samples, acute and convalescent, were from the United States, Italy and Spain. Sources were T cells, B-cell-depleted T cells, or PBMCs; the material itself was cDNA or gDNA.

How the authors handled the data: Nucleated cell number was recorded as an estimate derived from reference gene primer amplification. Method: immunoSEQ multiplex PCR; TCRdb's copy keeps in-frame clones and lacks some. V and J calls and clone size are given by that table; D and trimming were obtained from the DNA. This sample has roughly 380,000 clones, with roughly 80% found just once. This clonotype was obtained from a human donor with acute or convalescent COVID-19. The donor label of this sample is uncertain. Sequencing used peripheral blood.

CDR3 in amino acids: CALGRSTDTQYF. CDR3 nucleotide sequence: TGTGCACTGGGCAGGAGCACAGATACGCAGTATTTT. The chain has TRBV30 and TRBJ2-3; D not resolved. The CDR3 is 12 amino acids. Germline CDR1 GTSNPN, CDR2 SVGIG (reference sequence).